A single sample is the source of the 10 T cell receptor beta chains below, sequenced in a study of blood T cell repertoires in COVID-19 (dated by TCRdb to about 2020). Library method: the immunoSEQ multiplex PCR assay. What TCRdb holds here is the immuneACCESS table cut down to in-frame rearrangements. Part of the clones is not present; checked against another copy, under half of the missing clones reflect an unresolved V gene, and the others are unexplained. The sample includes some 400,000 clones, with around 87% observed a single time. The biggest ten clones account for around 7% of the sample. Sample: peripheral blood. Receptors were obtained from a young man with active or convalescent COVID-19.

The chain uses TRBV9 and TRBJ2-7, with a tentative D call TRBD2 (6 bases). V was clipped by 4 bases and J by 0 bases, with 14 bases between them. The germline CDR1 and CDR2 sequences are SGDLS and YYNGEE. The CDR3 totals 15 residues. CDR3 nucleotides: TGTGCCAGCAGCCCACCGGGACTCGCCTCCTACGAGCAGTACTTC. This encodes CASSPPGLASYEQYF.

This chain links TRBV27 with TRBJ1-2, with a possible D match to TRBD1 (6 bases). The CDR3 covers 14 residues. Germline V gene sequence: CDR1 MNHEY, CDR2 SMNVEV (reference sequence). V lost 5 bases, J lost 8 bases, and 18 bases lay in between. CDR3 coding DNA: TGTGCCAGCAGTCAAACAGGGTTTTTTTACGGCTACACCTTC. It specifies CASSQTGFFYGYTF.

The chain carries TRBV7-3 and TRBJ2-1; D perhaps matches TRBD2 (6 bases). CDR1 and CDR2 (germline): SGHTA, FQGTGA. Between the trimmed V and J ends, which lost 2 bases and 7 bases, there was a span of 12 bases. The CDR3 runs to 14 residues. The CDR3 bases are TGTGCCAGCAGCTTAGTTGCGGGGTTGAATGAGCAGTTCTTC. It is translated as CASSLVAGLNEQFF.

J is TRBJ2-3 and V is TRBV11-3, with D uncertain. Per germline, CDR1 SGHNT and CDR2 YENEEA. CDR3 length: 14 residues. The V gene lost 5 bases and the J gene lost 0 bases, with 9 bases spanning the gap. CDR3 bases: TGTGCCAGCAGCCCCCTGGCCAGCACAGATACGCAGTATTTT. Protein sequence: CASSPLASTDTQYF.

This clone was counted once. The CDR3 DNA follows: TGTGCCAGCAGCCGACTAGCGGGAATCTACAATGAGCAGTTCTTC. It codes for CASSRLAGIYNEQFF. The J gene is TRBJ2-1, the V gene TRBV7-8; 11 bases are shared with TRBD2. CDR1 is SGHVS, CDR2 FQNEAQ, per germline. The CDR3 length is 15 residues. V shed 5 bases, J shed 3 bases, and the junction held 3 bases outside the gene matches.

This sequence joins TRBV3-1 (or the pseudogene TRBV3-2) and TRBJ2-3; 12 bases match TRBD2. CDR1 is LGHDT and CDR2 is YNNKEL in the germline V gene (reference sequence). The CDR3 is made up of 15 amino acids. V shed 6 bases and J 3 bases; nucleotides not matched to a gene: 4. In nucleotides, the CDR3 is TGTGCCAGCAGTCAGACTAGCGGGGGAACAGATACGCAGTATTTT. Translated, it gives CASSQTSGGTDTQYF.

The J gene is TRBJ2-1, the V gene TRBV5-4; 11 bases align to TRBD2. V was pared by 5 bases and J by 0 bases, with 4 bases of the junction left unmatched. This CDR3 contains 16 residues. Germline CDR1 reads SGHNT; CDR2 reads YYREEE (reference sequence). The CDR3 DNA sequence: TGTGCCAGCAGTCTAGCGGGAGGCAGCTCCTACAATGAGCAGTTCTTC. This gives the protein CASSLAGGSSYNEQFF.

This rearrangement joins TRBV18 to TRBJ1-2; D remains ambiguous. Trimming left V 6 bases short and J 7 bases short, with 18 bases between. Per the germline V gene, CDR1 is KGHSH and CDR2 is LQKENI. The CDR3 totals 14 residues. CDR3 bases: TGTGCCAGCTCTCGGGGTGATCCCACGGGTGGCTACACCTTC. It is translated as CASSRGDPTGGYTF.

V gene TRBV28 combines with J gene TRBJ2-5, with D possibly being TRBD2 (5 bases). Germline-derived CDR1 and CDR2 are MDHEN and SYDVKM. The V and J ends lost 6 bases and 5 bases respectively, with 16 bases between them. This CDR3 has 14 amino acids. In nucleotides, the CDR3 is TGTGCCAGCAGGAATCCGGGATTTGGGGAGACCCAGTACTTC. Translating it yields CASRNPGFGETQYF.

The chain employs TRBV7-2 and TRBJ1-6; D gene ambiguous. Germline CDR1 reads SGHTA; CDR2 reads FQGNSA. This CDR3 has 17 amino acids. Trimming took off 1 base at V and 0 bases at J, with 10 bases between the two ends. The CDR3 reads CASSLETSYSYNSPLHF. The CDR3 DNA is TGTGCCAGCAGCTTAGAAACCTCCTACTCCTATAATTCACCCCTCCACTTT.